The rows below give T cell receptor beta chains drawn from one sample of a study of CD8+ T cells in alopecia areata. The repertoire was sequenced with immunoSEQ multiplex PCR; TCRdb's copy has only in-frame clones and lacks some. The sample consists of 200,000 to 250,000 clones, more than 60% of them appearing once. The sample was CD4+ T cells sorted from blood, taken around week 44, from a patient treated with tofacitinib. Every receptor here comes from a human donor with alopecia areata. CDR3s include the opening cysteine and the closing phenylalanine or tryptophan. The D gene is left open where the match is weak. Not every row has a clone size; where given, it reads once, few, many or a size class.

J gene,clone size,V gene,D gene,CDR3 protein,CDR3 DNA
TRBJ2-7,few,TRBV7-3,-,CASSPGDIYEQYF,TGTGCCAGCAGCCCCGGTGACATCTACGAGCAGTACTTC
TRBJ1-5,-,TRBV7-2,-,CASSPLAANQPQHF,TGTGCCAGCAGCCCCTTGGCGGCCAATCAGCCCCAGCATTTT
TRBJ1-5,-,TRBV6-5,-,CASSPGANQPQHF,TGTGCCAGCAGTCCAGGGGCCAATCAGCCCCAGCATTTT
TRBJ1-6,-,TRBV27,TRBD1,CASRLGQNYSPLHF,TGTGCCAGCAGACTGGGACAGAACTATTCACCCCTCCACTTT
TRBJ1-1,-,TRBV29-1,-,CSVGSTGATEAFF,TGCAGCGTTGGTTCTACGGGTGCTACTGAAGCTTTCTTT
TRBJ2-4,-,TRBV19,TRBD1,CASSKQGAKNIQYF,TGTGCCAGTAGTAAACAGGGGGCCAAAAACATTCAGTACTTC
TRBJ1-1,-,TRBV29-1,-,CSVRAGINTEAFF,TGCAGCGTCCGGGCAGGGATAAACACTGAAGCTTTCTTT
TRBJ2-7,-,TRBV5-4,TRBD1,CASSSPGPGQTYEQYF,TGTGCCAGCAGCTCGCCGGGGCCGGGACAGACCTACGAGCAGTACTTC
TRBJ1-1,-,TRBV25-1,TRBD1,CASSTYSGQGGEAFF,TGTGCCAGCAGTACTTACTCGGGACAGGGAGGTGAAGCTTTCTTT
TRBJ1-5,-,TRBV5-6,TRBD1,CASSLAEDRGQPQHF,TGTGCCAGCAGCTTGGCCGAGGACAGGGGTCAGCCCCAGCATTTT
TRBJ2-1,-,TRBV2,TRBD2,CASSALAGGPGQFF,TGTGCCAGCAGTGCATTAGCGGGGGGGCCTGGGCAGTTCTTC
TRBJ2-7,-,TRBV5-6,-,CASSDGGEQYF,TGTGCCAGCAGTGATGGGGGCGAGCAGTACTTC
TRBJ2-5,-,TRBV10-3,-,CAIRGTDGTQYF,TGTGCCATCAGGGGGACCGACGGGACCCAGTACTTC
TRBJ2-2,-,TRBV6-5,-,CASSYARDGGELFF,TGTGCCAGCAGTTATGCCAGGGACGGCGGGGAGCTGTTTTTT
TRBJ1-2,few,TRBV5-1,TRBD1,CASRIGTGENYGYTF,TGCGCCAGCAGGATTGGGACAGGGGAGAACTATGGCTACACCTTC
TRBJ1-2,-,TRBV19,-,CASNPGGWNYGYTF,TGTGCCAGTAACCCTGGCGGGTGGAACTATGGCTACACCTTC
TRBJ1-1,-,TRBV29-1,-,CSVQGNTEAFF,TGCAGCGTTCAGGGCAACACTGAAGCTTTCTTT
TRBJ1-1,-,TRBV5-1,-,CASSGQASGEAFF,TGCGCCAGCAGCGGTCAAGCCTCAGGTGAAGCTTTCTTT
TRBJ2-5,-,TRBV2,-,CASSGRETQYF,TGTGCCAGCAGTGGCCGTGAGACCCAGTACTTC
TRBJ1-1,-,TRBV16,-,CASSQSTEAFF,TGTGCCAGCAGCCAATCAACTGAAGCTTTCTTT
TRBJ1-2,-,TRBV30,TRBD1,CAWSPRGGHGYTF,TGTGCCTGGAGTCCCAGGGGGGGTCATGGCTACACCTTC
TRBJ1-2,-,TRBV9,TRBD1,CASSVDQGAYGYTF,TGTGCCAGCAGCGTAGATCAGGGGGCCTATGGCTACACCTTC
TRBJ2-2,few,TRBV6-5,-,CASRDGTRNTGELFF,TGTGCCAGCAGGGACGGGACACGGAACACCGGGGAGCTGTTTTTT
TRBJ2-3,-,TRBV5-1,TRBD2,CASSLASGRGDTQYF,TGCGCCAGCAGCTTGGCTAGCGGGAGGGGAGATACGCAGTATTTT
TRBJ1-6,-,TRBV18,-,CASSPSVFHNSPLHF,TGTGCCAGCTCACCTTCGGTCTTCCATAATTCACCCCTCCACTTT
TRBJ2-5,-,TRBV29-1,-,CSVVRTEETQYF,TGCAGCGTTGTTAGGACCGAAGAGACCCAGTACTTC
TRBJ2-1,-,TRBV5-1,-,CASSWGGRGPYNEQFF,TGCGCCAGCAGCTGGGGGGGCCGGGGCCCCTACAATGAGCAGTTCTTC
TRBJ2-1,-,TRBV29-1,TRBD1,CSVLGQGAYNEQFF,TGCAGCGTTTTAGGGCAGGGGGCCTACAATGAGCAGTTCTTC
TRBJ1-6,-,TRBV5-1,TRBD1,CASSLSGGGNSPLHF,TGCGCCAGCAGCTTATCAGGGGGCGGCAATTCACCCCTCCACTTT
TRBJ2-7,-,TRBV18,-,CASSLSGQGNHEQYF,TGTGCCAGCTCACTATCGGGGCAGGGGAATCACGAGCAGTACTTC
TRBJ2-5,-,TRBV15,-,CATREGVKGQETQYF,TGTGCCACCAGGGAGGGGGTTAAGGGGCAAGAGACCCAGTACTTC
TRBJ1-5,few,TRBV6-6,-,CASRDSNQPQHF,TGTGCCAGTAGGGACAGCAATCAGCCCCAGCATTTT
TRBJ2-3,-,TRBV2,-,CASSRGTVTDTQYF,TGTGCCAGCAGTCGAGGGACTGTCACAGATACGCAGTATTTT